The rows below give T cell receptor beta chains drawn from one sample of a study of regulatory T cells in long-lasting Graves disease. Using its own MiXCR run on the multiplex PCR reads, TCRdb lists one record per CDR3 protein. The table has about 200,000 distinct CDR3 sequences, around a fifth seen once. In addition, the sample was reused for a study of T cells in Graves' hyperthyroidism and ophthalmopathy.

The sample in question was peripheral blood mononuclear cells (PBMCs), obtained at new diagnosis, from a patient treated with antithyroid drugs. The receptors come from a woman in her twenties or thirties with Graves disease. CDR3s include the opening cysteine and the closing phenylalanine or tryptophan. The D gene is left open where the match is weak. Expanded clones get a size class; other rows say once, few or many, or leave the size out.

>TRBJ1-1|TRBV10-3|.|.
TGTGCCATCAGTGAAGGTGGCGCAGGGTGGGCTGAAGCTTTCTTT
CAISEGGAGWAEAFF
>TRBJ2-1|TRBV30|.|many
TGTGCCTGGAGTCCTGCTGGTGAGCAGTTCTTC
CAWSPAGEQFF
>TRBJ2-7|TRBV2|TRBD1|.
TGTGCCAGCACTCCCGGGACAGGGAGCGACGAGCAGTACTTC
CASTPGTGSDEQYF
>TRBJ2-7|TRBV20-1|.|many
TGCAGTGCTAGAGATCCCCTAACAGGCTCCTACGAGCAGTACTTC
CSARDPLTGSYEQYF
>TRBJ2-7|TRBV5-1|TRBD1|many
TGCGCCAGCAGGGACAGGGGTGGCCACGAGCAGTACTTC
CASRDRGGHEQYF
>TRBJ1-2|TRBV6-2/TRBV6-3|.|.
TGTGCCAGCAGTGAAGTACCCAACTATGGCTACACCTTC
CASSEVPNYGYTF
>TRBJ2-7|TRBV20-1|.|.
TGCAGTGCTCGGGACGCAACCTACGAGCAGTACTTC
CSARDATYEQYF
>TRBJ1-5|TRBV29-1|TRBD1|.
TGCAGCGTTTCGCCGACAGGGTCACGACAGCCCCAGCATTTT
CSVSPTGSRQPQHF
>TRBJ2-1|TRBV11-2|TRBD2|many
TGTGCCAGCAGCTTAGAGCGGGGGGGCCTTTATGAGCAGTTCTTC
CASSLERGGLYEQFF
>TRBJ2-7|TRBV6-2/TRBV6-3|TRBD1|.
TGTGCCAGCAGGGGGATGGGACAGAGTTCCTACGAGCAGTACTTC
CASRGMGQSSYEQYF
>TRBJ1-1|TRBV2|.|many
TGTGCCAGCAGTGACAACCTTATGAACACTGAAGCTTTCTTT
CASSDNLMNTEAFF
>TRBJ2-3|TRBV2|TRBD2|many
TGTGCCAGCAGGAATGGGGCTAGCGGGAGCCAACTCACAGATACGCAGTATTTT
CASRNGASGSQLTDTQYF
>TRBJ2-7|TRBV9|.|once
TGTGCCAGCAGCGTAAGGCCGGGACCCTTTCCCTACGAGCAGTACTTC
CASSVRPGPFPYEQYF
>TRBJ1-4|TRBV4-1|TRBD1|.
TGCACCAGCAGCCAAGGGACAGGGACTAATGAAAAACTGTTTTTT
CTSSQGTGTNEKLFF